This T cell receptor (beta chain) is drawn from a study of early T cells in non-severe SARS-CoV-2 infection. Study information: Chains from this unsorted whole-blood bulk RNA could not be paired.

The TCR library protocol attached unique molecular identifiers to the individual cDNA molecules. TCRdb reanalysed the 5' RACE reads using MiXCR and keeps one entry per CDR3 protein. The sample holds tens of thousands of distinct CDR3 sequences, 5.5% to 7% seen once. This clonotype has ten or more counts. The CDR3 is made up of 15 amino acids. V lost 3 bases and J lost 5; bases outside the gene matches: 4. V usage is TRBV12-3 or TRBV12-4 and J usage is TRBJ2-2; 9 bases match TRBD1. This clonotype originated in an adult who was a healthcare worker with PCR-confirmed SARS-CoV-2 infection or an uninfected control (not recorded which). Sequencing used whole blood. In DNA, the CDR3 is TGTGCCAGCAGTTTCACAGGGGGCGGTACCGGGGAGCTGTTTTTT. Translation gives CASSFTGGGTGELFF.